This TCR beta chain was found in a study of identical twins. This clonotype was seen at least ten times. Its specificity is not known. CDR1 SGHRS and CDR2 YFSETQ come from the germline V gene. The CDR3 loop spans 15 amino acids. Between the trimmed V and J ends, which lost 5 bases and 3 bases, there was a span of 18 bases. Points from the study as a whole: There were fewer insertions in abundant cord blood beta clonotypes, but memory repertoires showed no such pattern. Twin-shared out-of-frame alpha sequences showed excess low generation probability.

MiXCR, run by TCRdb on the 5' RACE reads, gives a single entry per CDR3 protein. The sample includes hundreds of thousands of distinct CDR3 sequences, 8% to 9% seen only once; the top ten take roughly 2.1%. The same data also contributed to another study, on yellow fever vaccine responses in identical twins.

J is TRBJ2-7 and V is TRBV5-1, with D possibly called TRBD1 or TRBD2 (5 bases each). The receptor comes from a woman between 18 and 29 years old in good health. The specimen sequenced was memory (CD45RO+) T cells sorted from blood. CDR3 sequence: CASRTRQGESYEQYF. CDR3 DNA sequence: TGCGCCAGCAGAACCCGTCAGGGAGAAAGCTACGAGCAGTACTTC.